This T cell receptor beta chain comes out of a study of shared clonotypes between healthy human individuals. Libraries were prepared by immunoSEQ multiplex PCR; TCRdb keeps only in-frame clonotypes and omits some of them. Among millions of clones listed, approximately 93% were seen once. The CDR3 is 13 amino acids. CDR1 and CDR2 (germline): MNHEY, SMNVEV (reference sequence). V gave up 5 bases and J gave up 4 bases, with 10 bases separating them. This TCR derives from a young man in good health. Some clones in this sample may be carry-over from other donors' samples. Sample: naive CD4+ T cells from PBMCs. Subset indicated: CD45RA+ positively selected. The chain employs TRBV27 and TRBJ2-3; tentative D call: TRBD2 (6 bases). The CDR3 reads CASSPRDSDTQYF. CDR3 in DNA: TGTGCCAGCAGTCCCCGGGACTCAGATACGCAGTATTTT.